Below are 15 T cell receptor beta chains sequenced from a single sample in a study of shared clonotypes between healthy human individuals. The protocol was immunoSEQ multiplex PCR, while the TCRdb copy is restricted to in-frame clones and leaves out a portion. The table shows about 2.3 million clones, with just over 90% occurring only once. The material sequenced was naive CD4+ T cells from PBMCs. The subset here: CD45RA+ positively selected. Receptor source: a man aged 18 to 30 in good health. Some clones in this sample may be carry-over from other donors' samples.

This chain links TRBV6-6 with TRBJ2-7; 9 bases are shared with TRBD2. From germline, CDR1 is MNHNY and CDR2 SVGAGI (reference sequence). V shed 0 bases, J shed 7 bases, and the junction held 10 bases outside the gene matches. This CDR3 has 16 residues. The DNA for the CDR3 is TGTGCCAGCAGTTACTCTACGGCGGGAGGGCCGGGTGAGCAGTACTTC. It codes for CASSYSTAGGPGEQYF.

V usage is TRBV28 and J usage is TRBJ2-7, with D tentatively TRBD1 (5 bases). V was cut by 3 bases and J by 2 bases, with 17 bases left in between. The CDR3 covers 16 residues. Per the germline V gene, CDR1 is MDHEN and CDR2 is SYDVKM. The CDR3 sequence: CASSLGGQGPPYEQYF. CDR3 nucleotides: TGTGCCAGCAGTTTGGGTGGGCAGGGCCCACCCTACGAGCAGTACTTC. The full variable domain, completed using reference TRBV28 and TRBJ2-7, is DVKVTQSSRYLVKRTGEKVFLECVQDMDHENMFWYRQDPGLGLRLIYFSYDVKMKEKGDIPEGYSVSREKKERFSLILESASTNQTSMYLCASSLGGQGPPYEQYFGPGTRLTVT.

The chain employs TRBV9 and TRBJ1-3, with D perhaps matching TRBD1 (5 bases). The CDR3 is 16 amino acids. Germline CDR1 reads SGDLS; CDR2 reads YYNGEE. The V gene lost 4 bases and the J gene lost 0 bases, with 14 bases spanning the gap. CDR3 loop: CASSPTARDSGNTIYF. CDR3 DNA sequence: TGTGCCAGCAGCCCAACTGCCAGGGACTCTGGAAACACCATATATTTT.

Regarding this clone: This CDR3 is also generated by other DNA sequences in the sample. This chain links TRBV7-2 with TRBJ2-5, with D tentatively TRBD1 (5 bases). CDR3 length: 15 residues. Trimming removed 1 base at V and 1 base at J, with 10 bases between. Germline V lookup: CDR1 SGHTA, CDR2 FQGNSA. The CDR3 spells CASSLGGRAQETQYF. The DNA of the CDR3 is TGTGCCAGCAGCTTAGGTGGCAGGGCCCAAGAGACCCAGTACTTC.

V gene TRBV2 combines with J gene TRBJ2-2, with 10 bases fitting TRBD2. From germline, CDR1 is SNHLY and CDR2 FYNNEI. V dropped 11 bases and J dropped 5; count of bases not matched to a gene: 5. CDR3 size: 13 residues. CDR3: CAQREGRTGELFF. In DNA form, the CDR3 reads TGTGCCCAGCGGGAGGGGCGAACCGGGGAGCTGTTTTTT.

The rearrangement links TRBV25-1 to TRBJ2-1, with unresolved D. Per the germline V gene, CDR1 is MGHDK and CDR2 is SYGVNS. Between the trimmed V and J ends, which lost 1 base and 0 bases, there was a span of 10 bases. CDR3 size: 16 residues. The CDR3 nucleotides are TGTGCCAGCAGTGAATTGCCAATAACCTCCTACAATGAGCAGTTCTTC. Its translation is CASSELPITSYNEQFF.

The V call is TRBV7-3, the J call TRBJ2-2, with a tentative D call TRBD1 (5 bases). The V and J ends lost 4 bases and 2 bases respectively, with 17 bases between them. Germline V gene data show CDR1 as SGHTA and CDR2 as FQGTGA. This CDR3 is built from 17 residues. The CDR3 sequence is CASSSTVGQDNTGELFF. The CDR3 DNA follows: TGTGCCAGCAGCTCTACCGTAGGACAAGATAACACCGGGGAGCTGTTTTTT. Full variable domain (rest looked up from reference TRBV7-3 and TRBJ2-2): GAGVSQTPSNKVTEKGKYVELRCDPISGHTALYWYRQSLGQGPEFLIYFQGTGAADDSGLPNDRFFAVRPEGSVSTLKIQRTERGDSAVYLCASSSTVGQDNTGELFFGEGSRLTVL.

This clone has a handful of counts. This CDR3 is CASSPPAGVDYGYTF. CDR3 in DNA: TGTGCCAGCTCACCACCTGCGGGGGTTGACTATGGCTACACCTTC. The chain is built from TRBV18 and TRBJ1-2, with a tentative D call TRBD1 (5 bases). The CDR3 consists of 15 residues. V was cut by 0 bases and J by 3 bases, with 11 bases left in between. The germline V gene has CDR1 KGHSH and CDR2 LQKENI.

This clone was found once. V is TRBV7-8 and J is TRBJ2-5; TRBD1 might be the D (6 bases). The CDR3 sequence is 17 residues long. Germline values: CDR1 SGHVS, CDR2 FQNEAQ. V lost 3 bases and J 4 bases, leaving 21 bases between the germline ends. The CDR3 loop reads CASSFLGKDRGGETQYF. CDR3 DNA sequence: TGTGCCAGCAGCTTTCTGGGAAAGGACAGAGGGGGAGAGACCCAGTACTTC.

About this clone itself: Other DNA sequences in this specimen translate into the identical CDR3. The J gene is TRBJ2-2, the V gene TRBV30, with TRBD1 identical over 8 bases. The germline gives CDR1 GTSNPN, CDR2 SVGIG (reference sequence). The V and J ends lost 0 bases and 6 bases, in that order; junction bases with no gene match: 0. This CDR3 is 13 amino acids long. The CDR3 sequence: CAWSVQGAGELFF. CDR3 DNA: TGTGCCTGGAGTGTACAGGGGGCCGGGGAGCTGTTTTTT.

The genes are TRBV5-1 and TRBJ2-2; the match to TRBD1 covers 8 bases. The CDR3 runs 13 residues. Trimming cost V 4 bases and J 8 bases; bases outside gene matches: 4. Germline V gene data show CDR1 as SGHRS and CDR2 as YFSETQ. This CDR3 reads CASSMDRVGELFF. For the CDR3, the DNA is TGCGCCAGCAGCATGGACAGGGTGGGGGAGCTGTTTTTT.

This chain connects TRBV19 to TRBJ1-5; D remains ambiguous. Germline CDR1 reads LNHDA; CDR2 reads SQIVND (reference sequence). This CDR3 is 13 amino acids long. V was clipped by 5 bases and J by 1 base, with 6 bases between them. The CDR3 nucleotides are TGTGCCAGTAGTTTCGACAGCAATCAGCCCCAGCATTTT. As protein: CASSFDSNQPQHF.

The chain employs TRBV6-1 and TRBJ2-5, with D maybe TRBD1 (6 bases). Deletions cut 6 bases from V and 2 bases from J, with 10 bases between. Looked up from germline, CDR1 is MNHNS and CDR2 is SASEGT. This CDR3 is built from 13 residues. The chain's CDR3 is CASRIQGQETQYF. Here the CDR3 DNA reads TGTGCCAGCAGAATACAGGGTCAAGAGACCCAGTACTTC.

The V and J genes are TRBV14 and TRBJ2-1, with D possibly being TRBD1 (6 bases). Per germline, CDR1 SGHDN and CDR2 FVKESK. V was trimmed by 0 bases and J by 9 bases, leaving 12 bases between them. CDR3 size: 14 residues. In nucleotides, the CDR3 is TGTGCCAGCAGCCAAGAGCGACAGGCCCGTGAGCAGTTCTTC. Residues: CASSQERQAREQFF.

V is TRBV2 and J is TRBJ1-3, with D possibly being TRBD1 (5 bases). V lost 7 bases and J 0 bases, leaving 10 bases between the germline ends. The CDR3 runs to 14 residues. Germline CDR1 is SNHLY and CDR2 is FYNNEI. CDR3 region: CASNPGPSGNTIYF. CDR3 nucleotide sequence: TGTGCCAGCAATCCGGGACCCTCTGGAAACACCATATATTTT.